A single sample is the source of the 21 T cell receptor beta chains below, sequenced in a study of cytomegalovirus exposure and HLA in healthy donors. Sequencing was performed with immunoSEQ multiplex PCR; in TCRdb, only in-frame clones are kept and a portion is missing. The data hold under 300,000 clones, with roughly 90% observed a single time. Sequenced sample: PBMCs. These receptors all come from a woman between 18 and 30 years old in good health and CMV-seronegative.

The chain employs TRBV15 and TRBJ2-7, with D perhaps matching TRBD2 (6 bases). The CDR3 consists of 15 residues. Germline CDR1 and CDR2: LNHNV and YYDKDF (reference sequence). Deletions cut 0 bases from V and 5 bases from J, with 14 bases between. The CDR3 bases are TGTGCCACCAGCAGAGATTCCGGGGGAAGCGACGAGCAGTACTTC. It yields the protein CATSRDSGGSDEQYF.

The CDR3 spells CASSEGADYSYEQYV. The CDR3, as DNA: TGTGCCAGCAGTGAAGGGGCAGATTACTCCTACGAGCAGTACGTC. The chain recombines TRBV6-1 with TRBJ2-7; D is unclear. With 1 base removed from V and 0 bases from J, the gap between germline ends came to 10 bases. Germline V gene sequence: CDR1 MNHNS, CDR2 SASEGT. The CDR3 has 15 amino acids.

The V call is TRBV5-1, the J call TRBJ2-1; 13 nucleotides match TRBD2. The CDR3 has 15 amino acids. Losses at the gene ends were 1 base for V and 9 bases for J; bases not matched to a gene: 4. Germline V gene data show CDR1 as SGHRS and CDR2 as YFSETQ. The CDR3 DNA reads TGCGCCAGCAGCTTGAGCACTAGCGGGGGGGCTGAGCAGTTCTTC. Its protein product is CASSLSTSGGAEQFF.

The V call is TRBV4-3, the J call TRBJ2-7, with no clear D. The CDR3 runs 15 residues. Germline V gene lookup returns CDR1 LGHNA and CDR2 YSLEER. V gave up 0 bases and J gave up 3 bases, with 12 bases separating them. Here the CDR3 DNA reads TGCGCCAGCAGCCAAGAGGAACGAGGTAACTACGAGCAGTACTTC. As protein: CASSQEERGNYEQYF.

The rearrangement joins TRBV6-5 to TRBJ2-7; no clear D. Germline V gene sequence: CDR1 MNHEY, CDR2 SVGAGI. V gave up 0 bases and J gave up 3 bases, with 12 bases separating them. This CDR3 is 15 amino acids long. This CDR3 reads CASSYSVSAHYEQYV. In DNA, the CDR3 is TGTGCCAGCAGTTACTCAGTAAGCGCCCACTACGAGCAGTACGTC.

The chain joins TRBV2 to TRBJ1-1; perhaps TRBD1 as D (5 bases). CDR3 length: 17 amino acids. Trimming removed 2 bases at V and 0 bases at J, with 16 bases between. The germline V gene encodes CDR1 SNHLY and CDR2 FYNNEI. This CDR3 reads CASSEKGRQRMNTEAFF. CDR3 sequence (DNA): TGTGCCAGCAGTGAAAAGGGGCGGCAACGAATGAACACTGAAGCTTTCTTT. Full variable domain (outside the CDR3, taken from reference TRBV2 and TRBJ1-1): EPEVTQTPSHQVTQMGQEVILRCVPISNHLYFYWYRQILGQKVEFLVSFYNNEISEKSEIFDDQFSVERPDGSNFTLKIRSTKLEDSAMYFCASSEKGRQRMNTEAFFGQGTRLTVV.

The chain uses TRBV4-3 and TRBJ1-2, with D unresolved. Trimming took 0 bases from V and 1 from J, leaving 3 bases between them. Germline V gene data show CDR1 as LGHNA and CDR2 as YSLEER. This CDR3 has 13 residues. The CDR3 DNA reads TGCGCCAGCAGCCAAGACAGTAACTATGGCTACACCTTC. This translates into CASSQDSNYGYTF.

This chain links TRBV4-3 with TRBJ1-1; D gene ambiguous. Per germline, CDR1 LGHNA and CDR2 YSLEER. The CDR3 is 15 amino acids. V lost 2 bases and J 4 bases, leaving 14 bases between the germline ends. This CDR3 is CASSQPDTLGTEAFF. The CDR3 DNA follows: TGCGCCAGCAGCCAACCCGACACCTTGGGCACTGAAGCTTTCTTT.

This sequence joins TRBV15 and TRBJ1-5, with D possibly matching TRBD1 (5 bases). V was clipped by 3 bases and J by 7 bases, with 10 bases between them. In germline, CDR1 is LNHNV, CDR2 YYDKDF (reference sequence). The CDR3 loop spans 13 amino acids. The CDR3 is CATSSNGGQPQHF. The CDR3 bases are TGTGCCACCAGCAGCAACGGGGGGCAGCCCCAGCATTTT.

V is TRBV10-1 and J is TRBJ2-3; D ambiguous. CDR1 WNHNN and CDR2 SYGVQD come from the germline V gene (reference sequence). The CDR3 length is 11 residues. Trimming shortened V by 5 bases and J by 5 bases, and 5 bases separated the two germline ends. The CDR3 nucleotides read TGCGCCAGCAGTCCGGGAGATACGCAGTATTTT. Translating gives CASSPGDTQYF.

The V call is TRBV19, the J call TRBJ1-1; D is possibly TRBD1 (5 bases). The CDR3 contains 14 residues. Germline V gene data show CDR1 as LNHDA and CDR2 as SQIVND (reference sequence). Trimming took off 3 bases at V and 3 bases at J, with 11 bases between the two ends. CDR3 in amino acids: CASSIFQGHTEAFF. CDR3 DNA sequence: TGTGCCAGTAGTATTTTCCAGGGTCACACTGAAGCTTTCTTT.

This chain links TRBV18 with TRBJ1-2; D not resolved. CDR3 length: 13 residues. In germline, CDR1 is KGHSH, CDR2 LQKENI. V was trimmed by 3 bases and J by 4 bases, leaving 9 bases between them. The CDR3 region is CASSPDKLYGYTF. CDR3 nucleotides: TGTGCCAGCTCACCCGATAAACTCTATGGCTACACCTTC.

CDR3 residues: CASSTSGGINYGYTF. The CDR3 coding sequence is TGTGCCAGCAGCACCTCAGGGGGTATCAACTATGGCTACACCTTC. The chain carries TRBV7-8 and TRBJ1-2, with 7 bases aligning to TRBD1. The CDR3 has 15 amino acids. The V and J ends lost 5 bases and 2 bases, in that order; junction bases with no gene match: 8. Germline CDR1 SGHVS, CDR2 FQNEAQ.

The CDR3 region is CASSLQDDQPQHF. CDR3 in DNA: TGTGCCAGCAGCTTGCAGGATGATCAGCCCCAGCATTTT. V usage is TRBV5-5 and J usage is TRBJ1-5; D gene unclear. The ends were cut back, 1 base at V and 5 bases at J, with 7 bases in the middle. CDR1 is SGHKS, CDR2 YYEKEE, per germline (reference sequence). The CDR3 is made up of 13 amino acids.

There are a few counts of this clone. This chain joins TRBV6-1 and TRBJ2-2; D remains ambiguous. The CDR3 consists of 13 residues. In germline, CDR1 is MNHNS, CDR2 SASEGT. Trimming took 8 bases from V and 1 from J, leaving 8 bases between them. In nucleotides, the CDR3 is TGTGCCAGCGACTGGGTGAACACCGGGGAGCTGTTTTTT. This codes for CASDWVNTGELFF.

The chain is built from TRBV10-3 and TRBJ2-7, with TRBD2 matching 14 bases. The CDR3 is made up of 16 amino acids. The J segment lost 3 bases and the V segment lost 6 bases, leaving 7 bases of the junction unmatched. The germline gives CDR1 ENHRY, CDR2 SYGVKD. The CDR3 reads CAISQPGLAGDYEQYF. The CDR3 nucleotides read TGTGCCATCAGCCAACCGGGACTAGCGGGGGACTACGAGCAGTACTTC.

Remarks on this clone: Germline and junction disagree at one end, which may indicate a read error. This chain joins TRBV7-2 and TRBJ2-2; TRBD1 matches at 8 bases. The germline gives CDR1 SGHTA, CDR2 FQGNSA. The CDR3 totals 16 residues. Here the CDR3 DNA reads TGTGCCAGCAGCTTGCAGGGGGCCAAGAACTCCGGGGAGCTGTTTTTT. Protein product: CASSLQGAKNSGELFF.

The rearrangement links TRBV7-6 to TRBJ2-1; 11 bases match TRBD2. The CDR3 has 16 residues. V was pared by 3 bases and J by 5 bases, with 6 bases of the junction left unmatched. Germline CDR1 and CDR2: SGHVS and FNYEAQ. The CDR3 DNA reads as TGTGCCAGCAGCTTTAGCGGGGGGGCGAACCACAATGAGCAGTTCTTC. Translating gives CASSFSGGANHNEQFF.

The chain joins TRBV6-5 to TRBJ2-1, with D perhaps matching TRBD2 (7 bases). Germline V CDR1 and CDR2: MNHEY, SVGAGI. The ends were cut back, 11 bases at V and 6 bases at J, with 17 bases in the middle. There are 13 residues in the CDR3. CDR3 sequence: CAAGVGGANEQFF. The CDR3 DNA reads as TGTGCCGCAGGGGTAGGGGGGGCCAATGAGCAGTTCTTC.

The CDR3 DNA reads TGTGCCAGCAGCTTAGGGACAGAATATGGCTACACCTTC. This sequence encodes CASSLGTEYGYTF. The chain combines TRBV7-2 with TRBJ1-2; weak D call: TRBD1 (6 bases). This CDR3 has 13 amino acids. Trimming cost V 1 base and J 5 bases, with 8 bases left between them. CDR1 SGHTA and CDR2 FQGNSA come from the germline V gene.

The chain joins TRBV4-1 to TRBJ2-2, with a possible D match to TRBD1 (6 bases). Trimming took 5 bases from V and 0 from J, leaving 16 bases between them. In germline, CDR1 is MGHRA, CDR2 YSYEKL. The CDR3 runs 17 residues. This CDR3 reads CASSFGTFEANTGELFF. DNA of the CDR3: TGCGCCAGCAGCTTCGGGACATTTGAAGCGAACACCGGGGAGCTGTTTTTT.